This TCR beta chain was captured by sequencing in a study of blood T cell repertoires in COVID-19. The overall study: Sites across the United States, Italy and Spain contributed samples from acute and convalescent COVID-19. Nucleic acid was either cDNA or gDNA, and it came from T cells, B-cell-depleted T cells, or PBMCs.

Germline V gene data show CDR1 as SGDLS and CDR2 as YYNGEE. This CDR3 contains 12 residues. The V and J ends lost 3 bases and 0 bases respectively, with 3 bases between them. In the source study's methods: Amplified reference gene primers provided the basis for estimating nucleated cell counts. Assay used: immunoSEQ multiplex PCR; TCRdb lists only in-frame clones, some missing. V and J calls and clone size are copied from that table; D and trimming were computed from the DNA. The sample holds about 260,000 clones; roughly 84% are singletons and the top ten take 4.2%. The chain joins TRBV9 to TRBJ1-2; D gene ambiguous. The receptor comes from a man in his 60s with acute or convalescent COVID-19. The sample was peripheral blood. The CDR3 coding sequence is TGTGCCAGCAGCGCAGCTAACTATGGCTACACCTTC. As protein: CASSAANYGYTF.